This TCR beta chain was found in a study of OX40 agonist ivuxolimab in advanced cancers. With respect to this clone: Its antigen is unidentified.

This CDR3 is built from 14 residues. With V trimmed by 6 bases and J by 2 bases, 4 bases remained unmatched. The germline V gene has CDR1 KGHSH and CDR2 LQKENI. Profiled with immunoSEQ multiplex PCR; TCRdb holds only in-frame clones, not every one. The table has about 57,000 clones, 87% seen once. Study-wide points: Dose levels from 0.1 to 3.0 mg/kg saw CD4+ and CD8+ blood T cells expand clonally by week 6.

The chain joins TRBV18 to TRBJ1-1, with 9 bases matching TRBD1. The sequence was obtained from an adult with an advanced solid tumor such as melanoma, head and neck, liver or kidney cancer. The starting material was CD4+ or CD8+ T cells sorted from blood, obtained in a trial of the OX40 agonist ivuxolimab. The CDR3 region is CASSLGQGNTEAFF. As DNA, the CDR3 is TGTGCCAGCTCCCTGGGACAGGGTAACACTGAAGCTTTCTTT.